This TCR beta chain derives from a study of blood T cell repertoires in COVID-19. As for the study in general: T cells, B-cell-depleted T cells, or PBMCs supplied cDNA or gDNA.

The repertoire was sequenced with immunoSEQ multiplex PCR; TCRdb's copy has only in-frame clones and lacks some. Altogether a few hundred thousand clones are present, around 87% being singletons, with the ten largest covering about 7.6%. This clonotype was sampled from a woman in her seventies with active or convalescent COVID-19. Sequenced: peripheral blood.

CDR3 loop: CASSRTGTPYEQYF. The CDR3 nucleotides are TGTGCCAGCAGCCGGACAGGGACCCCCTACGAGCAGTACTTC. The chain combines TRBV7-8 with TRBJ2-7; 8 bases are a match to TRBD1. V dropped 5 bases and J dropped 2; count of bases not matched to a gene: 5. The CDR3 runs 14 residues. In germline, CDR1 is SGHVS, CDR2 FQNEAQ.